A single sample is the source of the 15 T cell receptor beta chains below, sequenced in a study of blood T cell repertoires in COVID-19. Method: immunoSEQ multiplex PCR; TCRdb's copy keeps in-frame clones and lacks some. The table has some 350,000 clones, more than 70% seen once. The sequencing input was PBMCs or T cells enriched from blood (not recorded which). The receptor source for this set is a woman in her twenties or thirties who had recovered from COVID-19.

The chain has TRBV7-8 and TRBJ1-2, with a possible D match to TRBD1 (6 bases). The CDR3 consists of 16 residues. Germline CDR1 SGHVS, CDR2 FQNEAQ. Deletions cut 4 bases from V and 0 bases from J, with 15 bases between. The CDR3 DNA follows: TGTGCCAGCAGCTCCGGGACAAGAGAAACTAACTATGGCTACACCTTC. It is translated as CASSSGTRETNYGYTF.

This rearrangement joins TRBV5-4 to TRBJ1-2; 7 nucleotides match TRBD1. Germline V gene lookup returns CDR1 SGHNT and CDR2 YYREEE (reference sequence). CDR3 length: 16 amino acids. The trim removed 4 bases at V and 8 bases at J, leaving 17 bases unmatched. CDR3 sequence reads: CASSPQRQGGSGGYTF. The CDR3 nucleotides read TGTGCCAGCAGCCCCCAAAGACAGGGAGGTTCGGGAGGCTACACCTTC.

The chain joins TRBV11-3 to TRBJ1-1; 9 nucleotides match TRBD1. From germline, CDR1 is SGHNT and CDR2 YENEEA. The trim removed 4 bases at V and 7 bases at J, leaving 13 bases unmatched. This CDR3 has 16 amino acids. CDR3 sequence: CASSSRDRATSNEAFF. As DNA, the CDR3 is TGTGCCAGCAGCTCGAGGGACAGGGCTACATCAAATGAAGCTTTCTTT.

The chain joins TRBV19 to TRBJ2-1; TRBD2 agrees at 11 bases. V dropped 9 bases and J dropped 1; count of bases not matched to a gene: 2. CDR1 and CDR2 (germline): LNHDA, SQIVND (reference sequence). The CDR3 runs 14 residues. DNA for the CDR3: TGTGCCAGCTTAGCGGGGGGGTCCTACAATGAGCAGTTCTTC. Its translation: CASLAGGSYNEQFF.

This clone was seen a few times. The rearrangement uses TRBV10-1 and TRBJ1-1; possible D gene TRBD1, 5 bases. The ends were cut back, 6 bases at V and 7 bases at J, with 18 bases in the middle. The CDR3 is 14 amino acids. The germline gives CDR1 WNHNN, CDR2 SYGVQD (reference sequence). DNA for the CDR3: TGCGCCAGCAGCTTATATCAGGGAGGTGGTGAAGCTTTCTTT. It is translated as CASSLYQGGGEAFF.

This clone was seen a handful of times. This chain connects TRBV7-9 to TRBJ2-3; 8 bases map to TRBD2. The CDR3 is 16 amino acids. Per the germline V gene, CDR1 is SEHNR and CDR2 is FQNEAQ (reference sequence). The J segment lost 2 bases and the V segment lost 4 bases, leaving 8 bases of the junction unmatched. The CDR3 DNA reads TGTGCCAGCAGCTCAACGGTAGCGGGGTACACAGATACGCAGTATTTT. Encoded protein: CASSSTVAGYTDTQYF.

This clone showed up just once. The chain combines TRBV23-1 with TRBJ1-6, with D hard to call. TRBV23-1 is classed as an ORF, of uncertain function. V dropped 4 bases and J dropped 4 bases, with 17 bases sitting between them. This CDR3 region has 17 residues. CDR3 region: CASSLVSRRVYNSPLHF. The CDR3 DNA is TGCGCCAGCAGTCTTGTTAGCAGACGGGTTTATAATTCACCCCTCCACTTT.

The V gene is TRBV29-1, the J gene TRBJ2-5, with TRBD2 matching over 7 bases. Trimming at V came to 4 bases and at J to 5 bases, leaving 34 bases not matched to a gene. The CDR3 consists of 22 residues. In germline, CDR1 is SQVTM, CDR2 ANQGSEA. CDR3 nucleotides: TGCAGCGTTGGCGTAGGACCACCGGGGACTACTAGTCCCAAACACCTACTCGAGACCCAGTACTTC. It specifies CSVGVGPPGTTSPKHLLETQYF.

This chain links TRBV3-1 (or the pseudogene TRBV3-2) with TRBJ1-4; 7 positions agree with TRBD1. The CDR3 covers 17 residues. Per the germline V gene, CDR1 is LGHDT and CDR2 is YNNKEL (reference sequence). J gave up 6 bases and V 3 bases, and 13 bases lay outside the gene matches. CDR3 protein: CASSHTTGARGHEKLFF. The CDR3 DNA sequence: TGTGCCAGCAGCCACACCACAGGGGCCCGGGGTCATGAAAAACTGTTTTTT.

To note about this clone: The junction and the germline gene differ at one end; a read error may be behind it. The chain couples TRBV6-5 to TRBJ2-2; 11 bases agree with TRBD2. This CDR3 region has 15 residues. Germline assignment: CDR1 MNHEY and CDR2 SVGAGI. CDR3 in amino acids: CTSSYGLAGTGELFF. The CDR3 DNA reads TGTACCAGCAGTTACGGACTAGCGGGCACCGGGGAGCTGTTTTTT.

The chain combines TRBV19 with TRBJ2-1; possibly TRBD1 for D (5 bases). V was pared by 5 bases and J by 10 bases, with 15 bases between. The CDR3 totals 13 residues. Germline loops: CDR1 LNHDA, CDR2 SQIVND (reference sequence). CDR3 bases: TGTGCCAGTAGTTCAAAGGGGAATAGGGAGCAGTTCTTC. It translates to CASSSKGNREQFF.

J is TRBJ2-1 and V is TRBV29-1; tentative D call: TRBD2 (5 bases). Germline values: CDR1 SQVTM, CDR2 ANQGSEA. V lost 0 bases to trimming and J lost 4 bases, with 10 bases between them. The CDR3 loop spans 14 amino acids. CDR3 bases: TGCAGCGTTGAAGATCTTAGAGGGTACAATGAGCAGTTCTTC. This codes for CSVEDLRGYNEQFF.

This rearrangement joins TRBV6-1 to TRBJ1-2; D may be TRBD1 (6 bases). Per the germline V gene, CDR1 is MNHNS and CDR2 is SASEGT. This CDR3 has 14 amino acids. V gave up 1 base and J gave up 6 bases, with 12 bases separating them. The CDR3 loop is CASSEDWGGNGYTF. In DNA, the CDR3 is TGTGCCAGCAGTGAAGATTGGGGGGGCAATGGCTACACCTTC.

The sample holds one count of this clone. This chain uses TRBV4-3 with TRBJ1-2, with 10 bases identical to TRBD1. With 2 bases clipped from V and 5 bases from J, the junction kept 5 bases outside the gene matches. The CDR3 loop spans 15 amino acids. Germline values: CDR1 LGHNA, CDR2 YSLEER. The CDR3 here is CASSQSPGQGYGYTF. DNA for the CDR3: TGCGCCAGCAGCCAATCCCCGGGACAGGGGTATGGCTACACCTTC.

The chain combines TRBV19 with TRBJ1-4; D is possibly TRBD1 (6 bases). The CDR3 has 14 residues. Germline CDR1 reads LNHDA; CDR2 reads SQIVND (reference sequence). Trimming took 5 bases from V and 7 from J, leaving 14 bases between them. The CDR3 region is CASSVQGLGEKLFF. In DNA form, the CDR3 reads TGTGCCAGTAGTGTTCAGGGGTTGGGTGAAAAACTGTTTTTT.